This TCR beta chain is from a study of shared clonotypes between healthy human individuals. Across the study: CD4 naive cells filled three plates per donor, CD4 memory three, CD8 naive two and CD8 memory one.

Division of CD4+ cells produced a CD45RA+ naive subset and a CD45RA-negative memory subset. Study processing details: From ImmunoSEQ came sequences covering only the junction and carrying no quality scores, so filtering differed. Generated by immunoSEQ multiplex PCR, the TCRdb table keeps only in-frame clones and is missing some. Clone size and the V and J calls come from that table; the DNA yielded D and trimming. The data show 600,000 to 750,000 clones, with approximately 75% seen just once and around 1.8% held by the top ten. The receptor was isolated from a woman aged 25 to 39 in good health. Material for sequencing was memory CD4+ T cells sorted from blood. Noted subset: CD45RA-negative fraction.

The CDR3 reads CASSPGGGEGYEQYF. DNA for the CDR3: TGTGCCAGCAGCCCTGGTGGGGGAGAAGGGTACGAGCAGTACTTC. This chain connects TRBV7-2 to TRBJ2-7; D tentatively fits TRBD1 or TRBD2 (5 bases each). Trimming removed 5 bases from V and 4 bases from J, with 18 bases in between. CDR3 length: 15 residues. CDR1 and CDR2 (germline): SGHTA, FQGNSA.